The rows below give T cell receptor beta chains drawn from one sample of a study of T cells in Graves' hyperthyroidism and ophthalmopathy. One entry per CDR3 protein, called by TCRdb with MiXCR from the multiplex PCR reads. The sample lists about 500,000 distinct CDR3 sequences; 17% were seen once. Sequenced material: blood. These receptors all come from a woman in her late teens or twenties with Graves' ophthalmopathy. CDR3s include the opening cysteine and the closing phenylalanine or tryptophan. A D gene is named only where the DNA matches it firmly. Size is omitted from some rows. Given values are once, few, many or a class for expanded clones.

CDR3 DNA,CDR3 protein,V gene,J gene,D gene,clone size
TGTGCCAGCAGCTACGGGGGACATCCTAACACTGAAGCTTTCTTT,CASSYGGHPNTEAFF,TRBV11-1,TRBJ1-1,-,many
TGTGCCTGGGCTACAGGGGCCCCCCAAGAGACCCAGTACTTC,CAWATGAPQETQYF,TRBV30,TRBJ2-5,TRBD1,-
TGTGCCAGCAGCCGCGCTAGCGGGAGGCATGAGCAGTTCTTC,CASSRASGRHEQFF,TRBV6-1,TRBJ2-1,TRBD2,-
TGTGCCAGCAGCTTGGGCAGAATGAACACTGAAGCTTTCTTT,CASSLGRMNTEAFF,TRBV7-9,TRBJ1-1,-,many
TGTGCCAGCTCAAGTCAGCTCTATGGCTACACCTTC,CASSSQLYGYTF,TRBV18,TRBJ1-2,-,few
TGTGCCAGCAGCTTAGTGGTCGACGAGCAGTACTTC,CASSLVVDEQYF,TRBV7-8,TRBJ2-7,-,many
TGTGCCAGCAGTTTATCTCGGACTGAAAATGAGCAGTTCTTC,CASSLSRTENEQFF,TRBV27,TRBJ2-1,-,many
TGTGCCAGCAGCTTACCACTCCGAGGGGACGAGCAGTACTTC,CASSLPLRGDEQYF,TRBV5-5,TRBJ2-7,-,few
TGTGCCAGCAGTGACGTCGGCGGGAATGAAAAACTGTTTTTT,CASSDVGGNEKLFF,TRBV2,TRBJ1-4,-,many
TGTGCCTGGAGTGTACGAGCGGGAGGGTGGGAGACCCAGTACTTC,CAWSVRAGGWETQYF,TRBV30,TRBJ2-5,TRBD2,many
TGCAGTGCTAGAGGGTCGAGGGGTAATGAAAAACTGTTTTTT,CSARGSRGNEKLFF,TRBV20-1,TRBJ1-4,-,-
TGTGCCAGCAGGACTCCAGGGACGGGTTACACCTTC,CASRTPGTGYTF,TRBV12-3/TRBV12-4,TRBJ1-2,-,many
TGTGCCAGCAGCTTGAGTCCTGAGACCCAGTACTTC,CASSLSPETQYF,TRBV11-2,TRBJ2-5,-,many
TGTGCCAGCTCGGGACAGGGAGCCTACAATGAGCAGTTCTTC,CASSGQGAYNEQFF,TRBV19,TRBJ2-1,TRBD1,few
TGTGCCAGCAGTGCGCGGGGGACAGCAATGAACACTGAAGCTTTCTTT,CASSARGTAMNTEAFF,TRBV2,TRBJ1-1,TRBD1,many
TGTGCCAGTAGTGGCGGGGTCGGGAGTTACACTGAAGCTTTCTTT,CASSGGVGSYTEAFF,TRBV19,TRBJ1-1,-,few
TGTGCCAGCAGCCGACAGGGTGTTCTTTCTAGGGACACTGAAGCTTTCTTT,CASSRQGVLSRDTEAFF,TRBV7-8,TRBJ1-1,TRBD1,many
TGTGCCAGCAGCTTGGGCCTGGAAAACTATGGCTACACCTTC,CASSLGLENYGYTF,TRBV5-5,TRBJ1-2,-,-
TGTGCCAGCAGCCCCGGACAGGGGCTGGGTAACTATGGCTACACCTTC,CASSPGQGLGNYGYTF,TRBV7-2,TRBJ1-2,TRBD1,many
TGTGCCAGCAGCTCCAAAGGGACAGGGATATATGGCTACACCTTC,CASSSKGTGIYGYTF,TRBV28,TRBJ1-2,TRBD1,many
TGCAGTGCTAGCACTGGCAGGGAGTTTACTGAAGCTTTCTTT,CSASTGREFTEAFF,TRBV20-1,TRBJ1-1,-,few
TGTGCCAGCAGTTTGGTGCTAGCGGGGGACCCGGGTACAGATACGCAGTATTTT,CASSLVLAGDPGTDTQYF,TRBV12-3/TRBV12-4,TRBJ2-3,TRBD2,-
TGTGCCAGCAGCGTGGATACAGGGCTTTACTATGGCTACACCTTC,CASSVDTGLYYGYTF,TRBV9,TRBJ1-2,-,many
TGTGCCAGCAGCTTGAGGGCAGGGTCTGGAAACACCATATATTTT,CASSLRAGSGNTIYF,TRBV7-9,TRBJ1-3,-,-
TGTGCCAGTAGTATAGCTGCGGGCTGGGCAGATACGCAGTATTTT,CASSIAAGWADTQYF,TRBV19,TRBJ2-3,-,-
TGCAGTGCCCAAACTCAAGGGACAGGGTGGGAGACCCAGTACTTC,CSAQTQGTGWETQYF,TRBV20-1,TRBJ2-5,TRBD1,many
TGTGCCAGTAGTACTGATGGGGACAGCAATCAGCCCCAGCATTTT,CASSTDGDSNQPQHF,TRBV19,TRBJ1-5,-,few
TGTGCCAGCACTCTTCCCGAGGGGGAAAAACTGTTTTTT,CASTLPEGEKLFF,TRBV6-1,TRBJ1-4,-,-
TGTGCCAGCATCCTCCCGGGGAGAGGGGACAGGGGGCTTGAGCAGTACTTC,CASILPGRGDRGLEQYF,TRBV7-3,TRBJ2-7,TRBD1,-
TGTGCCATCAGTGATGTCAACACAGATACGCAGTATTTT,CAISDVNTDTQYF,TRBV10-3,TRBJ2-3,-,few
TGCAGCGTTAGGGAGGCAGGGGGTGCCTACGAGCAGTACTTC,CSVREAGGAYEQYF,TRBV29-1,TRBJ2-7,-,few
TGTGCCAGCAGCCTAGACCCGGAGACAGATACGCAGTATTTT,CASSLDPETDTQYF,TRBV7-8,TRBJ2-3,-,few
TGTGCCAGCAGCCGCGGACTAGCGGGGGCCACTCGGGGTTTAGAGCAGTACTTC,CASSRGLAGATRGLEQYF,TRBV3-1,TRBJ2-7,TRBD2,many
TGCAGCGTTGAACGGGGGGGACTGGGAACTAATGAAAAACTGTTTTTT,CSVERGGLGTNEKLFF,TRBV29-1,TRBJ1-4,-,few
TGCGCCAGCAGCTTGGAGTTGAGTGGAAACACCATATATTTT,CASSLELSGNTIYF,TRBV5-1,TRBJ1-3,-,-
TGTGCCAGCAGCCCTCCGATGGGTAGCGGCGACGGCAATGAGCAGTTCTTC,CASSPPMGSGDGNEQFF,TRBV11-2,TRBJ2-1,-,many
TGCGCCAGCAGCCAAGCACAGGGAGGGACTGAAGCTTTCTTT,CASSQAQGGTEAFF,TRBV4-3,TRBJ1-1,-,-
TGTGCCAGCAGCTTGGAAAGGGGACGTAACGCTGAAGCTTTCTTT,CASSLERGRNAEAFF,TRBV5-4,TRBJ1-1,-,-
TGTGCCAGCAGGGTACAGGGTTCCTACGAGCAGTACTTC,CASRVQGSYEQYF,TRBV27,TRBJ2-7,-,few
TGTGCCAGCAGTTTAGAAACTAGCGGGAGCTCCTACAATGAGCAGTTCTTC,CASSLETSGSSYNEQFF,TRBV27,TRBJ2-1,TRBD2,many
TGTGCCAGCAGGAGGTTGGTCCGGGGGAGCTATGGCTACACCTTC,CASRRLVRGSYGYTF,TRBV2,TRBJ1-2,-,many
TGTGCCAGCAGCTTATTCGCGGTGGTATACAATGAGCAGTTCTTC,CASSLFAVVYNEQFF,TRBV7-9,TRBJ2-1,-,many
TGCAGCGTTGAAGATTATCACCAGTCCTATGGCTACACCTTC,CSVEDYHQSYGYTF,TRBV29-1,TRBJ1-2,-,-
TGCGCCAGCAGCTTGTATCCAGGGTGGACCGGGGAGCTGTTTTTT,CASSLYPGWTGELFF,TRBV5-1,TRBJ2-2,-,many
TGCGCCAGCAGCCAAGTGGCGGGAGCGGACACCGGGGAGCTGTTTTTT,CASSQVAGADTGELFF,TRBV4-3,TRBJ2-2,TRBD2,few
TGTGCCAGCAGGAGCGGAAGGAGCGGCTACGAGCAGTACTTC,CASRSGRSGYEQYF,TRBV6-1,TRBJ2-7,-,-
TGTGCCAGCAGCGAAATCGGGCTAGCGAGCTCCTACGAGCAGTACTTC,CASSEIGLASSYEQYF,TRBV7-2,TRBJ2-7,-,many
TGTGCCAGCAGTCAAATAGCGGGGGGCTACAATGAGCAGTTCTTC,CASSQIAGGYNEQFF,TRBV27,TRBJ2-1,TRBD2,many